The text below deals with one TCR beta chain. Enrolled during active infection, Seattle patients were then followed longitudinally. This entry is derived from a study of blood T cell repertoires in COVID-19. Study in general: Italy, Spain and the United States were the sources of the convalescent and acute COVID-19 samples. Nucleic acid was either cDNA or gDNA, and it came from T cells, B-cell-depleted T cells, or PBMCs.

V shed 4 bases and J 7 bases; nucleotides not matched to a gene: 3. Per germline, CDR1 SEHNR and CDR2 FQNEAQ (reference sequence). The CDR3 sequence is 14 residues long. Authors' analysis steps: Reference gene primer amplification gave estimated nucleated cell counts. The assay was immunoSEQ multiplex PCR, and TCRdb's table has in-frame clones only and misses some. V, J and clone size derive from that table, while D and trimming were established from the DNA sequence. The data show about 420,000 clones, about 90% seen once. Sequencing was performed on peripheral blood. The sequence derives from a man younger than 35 with COVID-19, enrolled during active disease. The V and J genes are TRBV7-9 and TRBJ1-6, with 8 positions matching TRBD1. The CDR3 is CASSSGQANSPLHF. In DNA form, the CDR3 reads TGTGCCAGCAGCTCGGGACAGGCAAATTCACCCCTCCACTTT.